This T cell receptor (beta chain) was sequenced during a study of blood T cell repertoires in COVID-19. Method: immunoSEQ multiplex PCR; TCRdb's copy keeps in-frame clones and lacks some. The sample has some 74,000 clones, nearly 90% seen once; the top ten hold roughly 28%. Germline values: CDR1 GTSNPN, CDR2 SVGIG (reference sequence). The CDR3 is 15 amino acids. Trimming cost V 1 base and J 4 bases; bases outside gene matches: 5. Sequenced material: peripheral blood. This chain joins TRBV30 and TRBJ2-2; TRBD1 aligns across 8 bases. The sequence was collected from a man in his fifties with acute or convalescent COVID-19. DNA for the CDR3: TGTGCCTGGAGTGACGCAGGGGGCGGCACCGGGGAGCTGTTTTTT. Translation: CAWSDAGGGTGELFF. Filled out from reference TRBV30 and TRBJ2-2, the complete variable domain reads SQTIHQWPATLVQPVGSPLSLECTVEGTSNPNLYWYRQAAGRGLQLLFYSVGIGQISSEVPQNLSASRPQDRQFILSSKKLLLSDSGFYLCAWSDAGGGTGELFFGEGSRLTVL.